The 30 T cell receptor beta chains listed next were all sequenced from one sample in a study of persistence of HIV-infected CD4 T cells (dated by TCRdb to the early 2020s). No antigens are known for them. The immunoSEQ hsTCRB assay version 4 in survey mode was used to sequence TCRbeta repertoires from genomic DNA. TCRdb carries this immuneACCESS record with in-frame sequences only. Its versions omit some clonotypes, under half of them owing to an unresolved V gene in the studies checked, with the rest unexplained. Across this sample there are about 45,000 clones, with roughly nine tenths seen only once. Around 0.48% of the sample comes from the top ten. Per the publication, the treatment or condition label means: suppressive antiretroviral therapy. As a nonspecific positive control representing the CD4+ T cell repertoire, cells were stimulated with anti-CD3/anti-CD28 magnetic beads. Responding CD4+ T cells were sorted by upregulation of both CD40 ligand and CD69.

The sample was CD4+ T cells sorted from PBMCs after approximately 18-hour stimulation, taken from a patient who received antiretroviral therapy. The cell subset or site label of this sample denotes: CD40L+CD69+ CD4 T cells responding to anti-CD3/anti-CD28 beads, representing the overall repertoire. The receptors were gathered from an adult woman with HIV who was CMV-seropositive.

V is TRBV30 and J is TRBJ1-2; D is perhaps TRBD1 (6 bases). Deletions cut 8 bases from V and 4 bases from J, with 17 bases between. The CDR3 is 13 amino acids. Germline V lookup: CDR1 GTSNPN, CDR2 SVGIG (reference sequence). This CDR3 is CAGSGGLAYGYTF. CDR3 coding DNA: TGTGCCGGTTCTGGGGGGCTTGCCTATGGCTACACCTTC.

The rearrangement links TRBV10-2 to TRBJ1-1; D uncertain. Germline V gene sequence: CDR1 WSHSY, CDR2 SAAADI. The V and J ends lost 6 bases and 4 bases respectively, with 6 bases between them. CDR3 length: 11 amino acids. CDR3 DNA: TGCGCCAGCAGGGATCTCACTGAAGCTTTCTTT. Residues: CASRDLTEAFF.

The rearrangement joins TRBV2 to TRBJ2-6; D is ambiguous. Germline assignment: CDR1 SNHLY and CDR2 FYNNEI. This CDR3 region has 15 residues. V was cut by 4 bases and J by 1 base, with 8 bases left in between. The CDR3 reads CASSASESGANVLTF. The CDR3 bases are TGTGCCAGCAGTGCATCGGAGTCTGGGGCCAACGTCCTGACTTTC.

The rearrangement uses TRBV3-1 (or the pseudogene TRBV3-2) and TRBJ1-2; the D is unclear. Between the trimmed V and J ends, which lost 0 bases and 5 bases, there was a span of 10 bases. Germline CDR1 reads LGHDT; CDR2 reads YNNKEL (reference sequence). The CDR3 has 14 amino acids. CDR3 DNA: TGTGCCAGCAGCCAAGATGTGCGGGCTTATGGCTACACCTTC. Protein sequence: CASSQDVRAYGYTF.

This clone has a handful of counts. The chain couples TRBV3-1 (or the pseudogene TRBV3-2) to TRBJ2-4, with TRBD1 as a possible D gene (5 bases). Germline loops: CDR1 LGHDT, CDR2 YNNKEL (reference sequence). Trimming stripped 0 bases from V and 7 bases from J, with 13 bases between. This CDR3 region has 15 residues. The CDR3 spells CASSQDSNRRNIQYF. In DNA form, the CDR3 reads TGTGCCAGCAGCCAAGATTCGAACAGGCGCAACATTCAGTACTTC.

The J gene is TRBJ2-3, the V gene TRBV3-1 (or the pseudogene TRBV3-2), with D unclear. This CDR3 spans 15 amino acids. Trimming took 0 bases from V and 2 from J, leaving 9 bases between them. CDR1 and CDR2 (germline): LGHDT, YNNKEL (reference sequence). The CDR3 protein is CASSQEVRLTDTQYF. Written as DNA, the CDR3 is TGTGCCAGCAGCCAAGAAGTTCGCCTCACAGATACGCAGTATTTT.

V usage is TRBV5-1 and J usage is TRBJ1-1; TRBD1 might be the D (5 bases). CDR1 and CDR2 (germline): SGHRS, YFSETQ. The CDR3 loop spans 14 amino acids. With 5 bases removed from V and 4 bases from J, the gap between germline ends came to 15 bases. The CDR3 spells CASRVDPGGTEAFF. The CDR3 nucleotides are TGCGCCAGCAGGGTCGATCCCGGGGGCACTGAAGCTTTCTTT.

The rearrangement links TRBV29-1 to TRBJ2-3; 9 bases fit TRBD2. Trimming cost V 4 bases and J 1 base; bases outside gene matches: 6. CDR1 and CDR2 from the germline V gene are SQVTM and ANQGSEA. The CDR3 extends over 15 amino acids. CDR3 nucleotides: TGCAGCGTTGCGGGACTAGCAGGGGGCACAGATACGCAGTATTTT. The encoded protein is CSVAGLAGGTDTQYF.

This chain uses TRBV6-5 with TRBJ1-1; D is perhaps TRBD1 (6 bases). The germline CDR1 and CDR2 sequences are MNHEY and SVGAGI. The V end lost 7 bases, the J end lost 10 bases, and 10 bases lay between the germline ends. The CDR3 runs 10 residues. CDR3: CASKGEGAFF. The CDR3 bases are TGTGCCAGCAAGGGGGAGGGAGCTTTCTTT.

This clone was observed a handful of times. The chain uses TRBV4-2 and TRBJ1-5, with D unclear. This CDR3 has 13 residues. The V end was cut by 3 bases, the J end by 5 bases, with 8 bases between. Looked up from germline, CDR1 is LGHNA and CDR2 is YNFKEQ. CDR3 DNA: TGTGCCAGCAGCCACCGGGTGGATCAGCCCCAGCATTTT. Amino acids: CASSHRVDQPQHF.

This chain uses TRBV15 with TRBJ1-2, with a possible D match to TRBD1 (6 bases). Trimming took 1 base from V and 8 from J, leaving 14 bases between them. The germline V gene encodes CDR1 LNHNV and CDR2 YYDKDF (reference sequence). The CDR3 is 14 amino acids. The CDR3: CATSRVAGGNGYTF. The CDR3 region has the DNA TGTGCCACCAGCAGAGTGGCGGGGGGCAACGGCTACACCTTC.

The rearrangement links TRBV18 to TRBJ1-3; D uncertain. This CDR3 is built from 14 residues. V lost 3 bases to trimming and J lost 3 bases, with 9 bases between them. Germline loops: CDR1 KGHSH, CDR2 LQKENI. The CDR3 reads CASSPRGIGNTIYF. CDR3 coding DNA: TGTGCCAGCTCACCTCGGGGAATTGGAAACACCATATATTTT.

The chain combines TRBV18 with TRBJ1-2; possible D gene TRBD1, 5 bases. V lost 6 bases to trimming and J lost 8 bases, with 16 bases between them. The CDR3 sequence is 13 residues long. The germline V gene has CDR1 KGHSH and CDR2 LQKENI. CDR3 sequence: CASSPQGERGYTF. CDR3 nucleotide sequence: TGTGCCAGCTCCCCTCAGGGCGAACGGGGCTACACCTTC.

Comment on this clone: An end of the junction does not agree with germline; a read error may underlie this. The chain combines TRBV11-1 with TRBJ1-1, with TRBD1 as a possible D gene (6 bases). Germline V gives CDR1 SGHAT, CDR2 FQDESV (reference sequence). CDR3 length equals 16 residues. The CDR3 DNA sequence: TGTGCCAGCAGCGCCGGGGGGGCGGGGATGAAAACTGAAGCTTTCTTT. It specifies CASSAGGAGMKTEAFF.

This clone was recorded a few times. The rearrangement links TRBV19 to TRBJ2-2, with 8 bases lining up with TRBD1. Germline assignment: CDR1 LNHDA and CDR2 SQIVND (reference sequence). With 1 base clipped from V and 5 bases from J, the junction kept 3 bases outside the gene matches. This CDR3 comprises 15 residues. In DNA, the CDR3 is TGTGCCAGTAGTATAGCCCGGACAGGGACCGGGGAGCTGTTTTTT. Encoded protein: CASSIARTGTGELFF.

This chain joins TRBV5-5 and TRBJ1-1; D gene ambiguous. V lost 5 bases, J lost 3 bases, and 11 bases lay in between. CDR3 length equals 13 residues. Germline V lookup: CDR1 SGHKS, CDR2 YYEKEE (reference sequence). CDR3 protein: CASRGRAYTEAFF. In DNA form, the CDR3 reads TGTGCCAGCAGGGGTAGGGCCTACACTGAAGCTTTCTTT.

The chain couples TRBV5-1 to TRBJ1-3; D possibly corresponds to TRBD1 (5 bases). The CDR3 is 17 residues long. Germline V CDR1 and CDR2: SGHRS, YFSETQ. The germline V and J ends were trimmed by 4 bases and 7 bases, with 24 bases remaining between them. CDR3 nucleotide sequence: TGCGCCAGCAGCCCCCGAAGTGCGGGAGGGAGGGGTAACACCATATATTTT. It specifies CASSPRSAGGRGNTIYF.

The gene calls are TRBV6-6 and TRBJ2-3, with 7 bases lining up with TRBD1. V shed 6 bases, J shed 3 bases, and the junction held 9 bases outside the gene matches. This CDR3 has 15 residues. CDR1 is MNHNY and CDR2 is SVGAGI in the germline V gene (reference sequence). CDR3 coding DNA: TGTGCCAGCAGAAGGACAGGAAGGGGGACAGATACGCAGTATTTT. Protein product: CASRRTGRGTDTQYF.

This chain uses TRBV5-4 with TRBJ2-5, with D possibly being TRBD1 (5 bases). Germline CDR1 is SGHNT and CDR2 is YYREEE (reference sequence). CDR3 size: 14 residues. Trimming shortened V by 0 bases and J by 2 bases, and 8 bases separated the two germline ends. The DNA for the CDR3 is TGTGCCAGCAGCTTGGAGGGGCTACAAGAGACCCAGTACTTC. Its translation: CASSLEGLQETQYF.

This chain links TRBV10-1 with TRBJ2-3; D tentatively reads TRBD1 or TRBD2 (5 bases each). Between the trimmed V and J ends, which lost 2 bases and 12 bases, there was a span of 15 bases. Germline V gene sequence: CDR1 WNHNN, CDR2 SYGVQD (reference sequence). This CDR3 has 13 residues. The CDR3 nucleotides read TGCGCCAGCAGTGAGGTCCGGGACGGGTCTCAGTATTTT. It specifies CASSEVRDGSQYF.

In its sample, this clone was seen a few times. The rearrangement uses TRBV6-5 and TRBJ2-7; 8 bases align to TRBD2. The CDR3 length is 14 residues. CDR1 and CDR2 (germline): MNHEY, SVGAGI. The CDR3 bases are TGTGCCAGTAGTTGGAGCGGGGGTTCCCACGAGCAGTACGTC. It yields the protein CASSWSGGSHEQYV.

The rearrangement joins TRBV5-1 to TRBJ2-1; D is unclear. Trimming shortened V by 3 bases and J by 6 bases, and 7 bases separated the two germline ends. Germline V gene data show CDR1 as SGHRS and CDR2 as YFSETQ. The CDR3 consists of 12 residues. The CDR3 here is CASSSSGNEQFF. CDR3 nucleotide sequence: TGCGCCAGCAGCTCATCTGGCAATGAGCAGTTCTTC.

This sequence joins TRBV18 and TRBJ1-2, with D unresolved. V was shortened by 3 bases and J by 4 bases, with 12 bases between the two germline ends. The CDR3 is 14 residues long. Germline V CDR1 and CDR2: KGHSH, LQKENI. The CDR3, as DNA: TGTGCCAGCTCACCTCTTGACGCATCCTATGGCTACACCTTC. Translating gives CASSPLDASYGYTF.

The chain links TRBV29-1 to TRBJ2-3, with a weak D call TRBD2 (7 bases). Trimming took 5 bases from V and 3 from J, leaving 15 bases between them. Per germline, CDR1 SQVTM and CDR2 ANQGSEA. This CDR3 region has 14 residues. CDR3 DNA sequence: TGCAGCGTTCGGTGGGGGGGCGTGACAGATACGCAGTATTTT. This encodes CSVRWGGVTDTQYF.

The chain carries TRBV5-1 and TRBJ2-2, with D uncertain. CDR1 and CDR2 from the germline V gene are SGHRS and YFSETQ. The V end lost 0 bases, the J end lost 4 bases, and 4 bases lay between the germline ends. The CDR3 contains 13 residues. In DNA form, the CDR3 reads TGCGCCAGCAGCTTGGAGACCACCGGGGAGCTGTTTTTT. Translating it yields CASSLETTGELFF.

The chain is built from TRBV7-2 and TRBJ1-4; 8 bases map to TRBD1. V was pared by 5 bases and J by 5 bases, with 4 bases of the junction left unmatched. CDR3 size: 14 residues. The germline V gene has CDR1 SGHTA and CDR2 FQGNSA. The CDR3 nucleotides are TGTGCCAGCAGCCGGACAGGGCAGAATGAAAAACTGTTTTTT. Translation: CASSRTGQNEKLFF.

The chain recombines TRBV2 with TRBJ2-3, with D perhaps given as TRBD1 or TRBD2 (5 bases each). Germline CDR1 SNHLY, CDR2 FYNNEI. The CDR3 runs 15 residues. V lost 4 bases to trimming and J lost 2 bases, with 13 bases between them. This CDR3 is CASSGDPLHTDTQYF. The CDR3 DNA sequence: TGTGCCAGCAGTGGGGACCCACTGCACACAGATACGCAGTATTTT.

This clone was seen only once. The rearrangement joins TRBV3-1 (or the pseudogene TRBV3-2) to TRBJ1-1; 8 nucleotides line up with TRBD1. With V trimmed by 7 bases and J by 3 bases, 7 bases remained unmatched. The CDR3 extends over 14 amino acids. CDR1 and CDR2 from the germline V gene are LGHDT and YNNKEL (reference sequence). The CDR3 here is CASTKQGGHTEAFF. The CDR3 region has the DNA TGTGCCAGCACCAAACAGGGGGGTCACACTGAAGCTTTCTTT.

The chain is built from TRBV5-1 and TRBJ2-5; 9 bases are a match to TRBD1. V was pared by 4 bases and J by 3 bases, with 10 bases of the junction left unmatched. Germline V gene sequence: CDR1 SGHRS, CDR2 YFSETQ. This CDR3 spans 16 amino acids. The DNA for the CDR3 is TGCGCCAGCAGCCCCCTACCGGGACAGGGTGAAGAGACCCAGTACTTC. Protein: CASSPLPGQGEETQYF.

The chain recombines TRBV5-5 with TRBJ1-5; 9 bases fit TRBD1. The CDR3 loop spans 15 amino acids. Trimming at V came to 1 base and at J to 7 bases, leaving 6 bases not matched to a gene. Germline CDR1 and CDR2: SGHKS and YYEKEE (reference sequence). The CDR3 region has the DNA TGTGCCAGCAGCTTGAACAGGGGGCTCAACCAGCCCCAGCATTTT. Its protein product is CASSLNRGLNQPQHF.